This TCR beta chain was recorded in a study of blood T cell repertoires in COVID-19 (dated by TCRdb to 2020 to 2022). Turning to the overall study: Samples covering the acute and convalescent phases of COVID-19 were provided by collaborators in the United States, Italy and Spain. The prospective study material was composed of cDNA or gDNA derived from T cells, B-cell-depleted T cells, or PBMCs. Deeply sampled blood TCRbeta repertoires from subjects exposed to, actively infected with, or recovered from COVID-19 were included in the dataset. A freely available public database, intended as a resource for researchers studying the immune response to SARS-CoV-2, is where the repertoires were released. Samples came from the ongoing ImmuneRACE study (first 160 participants) plus 1,254 subjects from 6 global collaborators. Sample metadata almost always included a de-identified subject ID, COVID-19 status, age in years and sex. Where available, HLA class I and class II types were taken from metadata supplied by the sample provider and were not determined by assay-based typing.

TCRbeta CDR3 regions were amplified from genomic DNA using the immunoSEQ Assay, a bias-controlled multiplex PCR. The original pipeline was this. Within the assay, amplification of reference gene primers was used to estimate how many nucleated cells each sample contained. To quantify the absolute abundance of each unique TCRbeta CDR3 rearrangement, sequence reads were collapsed and filtered. For each sample, productive Simpson clonality was calculated as the square root of Simpson's diversity index over productive rearrangements. TCRdb mirrors the immuneACCESS table, restricted to in-frame sequences. Some clones are absent from its copies; in checked studies, under half trace to an unresolved V gene, and the reason for the others is unknown. The V and J calls and clone size are taken from that table; D and trimming were inferred from the DNA. Within this sample are about 670,000 clones, with 85% to 90% of them counted one time only. The ten biggest clones cover over 0.2% of the sample.

Study-wide conclusions, independent of this receptor: The quantity of clinical and demographic metadata differed by source and by participant and was supplied without curation.

CDR3 length: 17 amino acids, cysteine to phenylalanine. The kept DNA is CDR3 alone, 51 bases in frame from the first base. At the junction V is shortened by 3 bases and J by 4 bases; bases outside the gene matches: 9. The germline V gene gives CDR1 as LGHNA and CDR2 as YNFKEQ. Each collaborating institution followed its own protocols to collect whole blood in K2EDTA tubes. For TCRbeta analysis, collaborators shipped samples in one of three forms: frozen whole blood, isolated PBMCs, or DNA extracted from either of those sample types. Comments on this clone: Its target antigen remains unknown. Base qualities are not recorded, but no much larger clone differs from it by a single base.

This chain is built from TRBV4-2 and TRBJ2-1; 10 junctional bases match TRBD1. This sequence was found in a woman under 30 with acute or convalescent COVID-19. Material: peripheral blood. The CDR3 reads as follows: CASSQGQGMTAYNEQFF. The DNA reads TGTGCCAGCAGCCAGGGACAGGGGATGACTGCTTACAATGAGCAGTTCTTC.